The 18 T cell receptor beta chains in this list originate from one sample, sequenced in a study of shared clonotypes between healthy human individuals (dated by TCRdb to 2020 to 2022). Libraries were constructed by the immunoSEQ multiplex PCR assay. Here the immuneACCESS table is served through TCRdb, limited to in-frame sequences with V and J called. Missing clones are a known gap in these copies; in checked studies unresolved V genes cover under half, and the rest lacks a known reason. This sample holds 300,000 to 350,000 clones; 73% were observed only once. About 10% of the sample belongs to the ten largest clones. Sequencing used memory CD4+ T cells sorted from blood. The meaning of the sample's cell subset or site label: CD45RA-negative fraction. These receptors originate from a man younger than 40 in good health.

Only a few counts were recorded for this clone. Just one base apart from a much larger clone, this may be a read error. The same CDR3 arises from other DNA sequences in this sample as well. V usage is TRBV18 and J usage is TRBJ2-3; D is uncertain. Trimming removed 3 bases from V and 0 bases from J, with 4 bases in between. Germline loops: CDR1 KGHSH, CDR2 LQKENI. The CDR3 is 13 amino acids. The DNA for the CDR3 is TGTGCCAGCTCACCTACTAGCACAGATACGCAGTATTTT. Its translation is CASSPTSTDTQYF. Full variable domain (remainder filled in from reference TRBV18 and TRBJ2-3): NAGVMQNPRHLVRRRGQEARLRCSPMKGHSHVYWYRQLPEEGLKFMVYLQKENIIDESGMPKERFSAEFPKEGPSILRIQQVVRGDSAAYFCASSPTSTDTQYFGPGTRLTVL.

This chain joins TRBV28 and TRBJ2-7; TRBD1 matches 9 bases. V dropped 3 bases and J dropped 2; count of bases not matched to a gene: 5. The CDR3 is 15 residues long. Per the germline V gene, CDR1 is MDHEN and CDR2 is SYDVKM. In nucleotides, the CDR3 is TGTGCCAGCAGTTTCGCGACAGGGGGGGCCTACGAGCAGTACTTC. Amino acid sequence: CASSFATGGAYEQYF.

The chain has TRBV6-5 and TRBJ2-1, with a weak D call TRBD2 (5 bases). V lost 5 bases, J lost 8 bases, and 19 bases lay in between. The CDR3 runs 15 residues. CDR1 and CDR2 (germline): MNHEY, SVGAGI. The CDR3 coding sequence is TGTGCCAGCAGTCCTCGACAACTAGTAAACTATGAGCAGTTCTTC. This encodes CASSPRQLVNYEQFF.

This chain connects TRBV30 to TRBJ2-1, with 10 bases fitting TRBD2. V lost 0 bases and J lost 9; bases outside the gene matches: 5. The CDR3 sequence is 14 residues long. Germline-derived CDR1 and CDR2 are GTSNPN and SVGIG (reference sequence). CDR3 region: CAWSVAGGGSEQFF. DNA of the CDR3: TGTGCCTGGAGTGTAGCGGGAGGGGGGAGTGAGCAGTTCTTC.

This chain connects TRBV11-2 to TRBJ2-7; 14 bases line up with TRBD2. Per the germline V gene, CDR1 is SGHAT and CDR2 is FQNNGV. The CDR3 spans 18 residues. The J segment lost 3 bases and the V segment lost 1 base, leaving 8 bases of the junction unmatched. In nucleotides, the CDR3 is TGTGCCAGCAGCTTAGGACATCACGGGACTAGCGGGAGCTACGAGCAGTACTTC. Its protein product is CASSLGHHGTSGSYEQYF.

The chain uses TRBV5-1 and TRBJ2-5, with 14 bases identical to TRBD2. V was clipped by 2 bases and J by 5 bases; unmatched bases: 8. Germline V CDR1 and CDR2: SGHRS, YFSETQ. The CDR3 runs 17 residues. This CDR3 is CASSLGTSGSRVETQYF. In DNA, the CDR3 is TGCGCCAGCAGCTTAGGGACTAGCGGGAGTCGGGTGGAGACCCAGTACTTC.

The V call is TRBV5-1, the J call TRBJ2-2; 8 bases line up with TRBD2. From germline, CDR1 is SGHRS and CDR2 YFSETQ. The junction had 7 bases not matched to a gene; V was cut back by 5 bases and J by 4 bases. The CDR3 is 15 residues long. The CDR3 sequence is CASRGDSGTTGELFF. DNA for the CDR3: TGCGCCAGCAGGGGGGATAGCGGGACCACCGGGGAGCTGTTTTTT.

The genes are TRBV20-1 and TRBJ2-7, with TRBD2 matching over 7 bases. The CDR3 contains 11 residues. Germline values: CDR1 DFQATT, CDR2 SNEGSKA (reference sequence). CDR3 protein: CRPKAGSEQYF. The CDR3 DNA sequence: TGCAGACCTAAAGCGGGATCCGAGCAGTACTTC.

This chain joins TRBV11-2 and TRBJ2-3; D is perhaps TRBD2 (6 bases). The CDR3 has 19 amino acids. CDR1 and CDR2 from the germline V gene are SGHAT and FQNNGV. V lost 0 bases and J lost 2, with 21 bases in between. The DNA of the CDR3 is TGTGCCAGCAGCTTAGATGTTGGGCAGTGGGAGGAGGACACAGATACGCAGTATTTT. This codes for CASSLDVGQWEEDTDTQYF.

This CDR3 reads CSVVVDIEAFF. The CDR3 bases are TGCAGCGTTGTTGTGGATATTGAAGCTTTCTTT. This chain connects TRBV29-1 to TRBJ1-1; D unclear. The CDR3 is 11 residues long. V was pared by 4 bases and J by 7 bases, with 10 bases between. Per germline, CDR1 SQVTM and CDR2 ANQGSEA.

This clone was detected ten times or more. The chain has TRBV6-6 and TRBJ1-2, with 7 bases matching TRBD1. The V segment lost 5 bases and the J segment 6 bases; nucleotides outside the gene matches: 12. This CDR3 has 15 residues. Germline V CDR1 and CDR2: MNHNY, SVGAGI (reference sequence). This CDR3 is CASSLLGDRKNGYTF. The CDR3 DNA reads as TGTGCCAGCAGTCTCCTTGGGGACAGAAAAAATGGCTACACCTTC.

The CDR3 spells CASGGEASYEQYF. CDR3 nucleotide sequence: TGTGCCAGTGGCGGGGAGGCAAGCTACGAGCAGTACTTC. The chain has TRBV2 and TRBJ2-7, with D possibly TRBD2 on 6 matching bases. V lost 9 bases and J lost 3, with 15 bases in between. The CDR3 loop spans 13 amino acids. The germline V gene has CDR1 SNHLY and CDR2 FYNNEI.

The chain recombines TRBV11-2 with TRBJ2-1, with 10 bases lining up with TRBD1. Trimming cost V 3 bases and J 9 bases; bases outside gene matches: 14. This CDR3 is built from 17 residues. Per germline, CDR1 SGHAT and CDR2 FQNNGV. CDR3 DNA sequence: TGTGCCAGCAGCTTGAACTATCCGGGACAGGGGCTAGGTGAGCAGTTCTTC. Amino acids: CASSLNYPGQGLGEQFF.

This chain links TRBV7-8 with TRBJ2-7, with 7 bases that match TRBD1. V was clipped by 4 bases and J by 2 bases; unmatched bases: 8. The CDR3 covers 15 residues. Germline V gene lookup returns CDR1 SGHVS and CDR2 FQNEAQ. Written as DNA, the CDR3 is TGTGCCAGCAGCTCCCGGGACAGTAATACCTACGAGCAGTACTTC. Translated, it gives CASSSRDSNTYEQYF.

The chain joins TRBV14 to TRBJ2-5, with 7 bases that match TRBD1. V shed 6 bases, J shed 5 bases, and the junction held 6 bases outside the gene matches. The germline gives CDR1 SGHDN, CDR2 FVKESK. The CDR3 extends over 13 amino acids. The CDR3 protein is CASRRTGRETQYF. The DNA of the CDR3 is TGTGCCAGCAGGAGGACAGGTCGTGAGACCCAGTACTTC.

This sequence joins TRBV2 and TRBJ2-1; weak D call: TRBD1 (5 bases). CDR3 size: 14 residues. Germline CDR1 reads SNHLY; CDR2 reads FYNNEI. The V gene lost 6 bases and the J gene lost 7 bases, with 16 bases spanning the gap. The CDR3 region has the DNA TGTGCCAGCAGGTATGATTCAGGGCGGAATGAGCAGTTCTTC. It specifies CASRYDSGRNEQFF.

This chain connects TRBV6-1 to TRBJ2-7; no clear D gene. Trimming cost V 1 base and J 6 bases, with 7 bases left between them. Per the germline V gene, CDR1 is MNHNS and CDR2 is SASEGT. The CDR3 has 12 residues. The CDR3 bases are TGTGCCAGCAGTGAAGGGCTGACCGAGCAGTACTTC. This sequence encodes CASSEGLTEQYF.

The rearrangement joins TRBV5-4 to TRBJ2-1; a possible D gene is TRBD2 (6 bases). The CDR3 runs 13 residues. The V and J ends lost 1 base and 15 bases respectively, with 17 bases between them. In germline, CDR1 is SGHNT, CDR2 YYREEE (reference sequence). Written as DNA, the CDR3 is TGTGCCAGCAGCTTGAGAGGCGGGAATTCCCCGTTCTTC. Protein product: CASSLRGGNSPFF.